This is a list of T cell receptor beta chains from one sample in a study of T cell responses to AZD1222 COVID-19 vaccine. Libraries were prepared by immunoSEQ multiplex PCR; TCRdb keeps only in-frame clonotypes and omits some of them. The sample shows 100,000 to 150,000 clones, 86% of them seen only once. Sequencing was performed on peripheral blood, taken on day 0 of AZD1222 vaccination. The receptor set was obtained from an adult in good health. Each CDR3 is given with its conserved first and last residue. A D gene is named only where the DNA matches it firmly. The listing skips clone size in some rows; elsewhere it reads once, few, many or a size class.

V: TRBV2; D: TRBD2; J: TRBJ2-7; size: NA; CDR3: CATRLAGGPSYEQYF; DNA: TGTGCCACCCGACTAGCGGGGGGGCCTTCCTACGAGCAGTACTTC
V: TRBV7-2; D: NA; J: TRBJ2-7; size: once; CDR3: CASSNSYEQYF; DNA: TGTGCCAGCAGCAATAGCTACGAGCAGTACTTC
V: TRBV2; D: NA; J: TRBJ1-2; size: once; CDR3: CASSPPLTNGGTYGYTF; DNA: TGTGCCAGCAGTCCACCTTTAACCAATGGGGGGACCTATGGCTACACCTTC
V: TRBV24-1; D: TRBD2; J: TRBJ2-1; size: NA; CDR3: CATREAGADSYNEQFF; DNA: TGTGCCACCAGGGAAGCGGGGGCAGACTCCTACAATGAGCAGTTCTTC
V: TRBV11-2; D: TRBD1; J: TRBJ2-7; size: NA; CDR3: CASSRLGQIEQYF; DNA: TGTGCCAGCAGCCGTCTGGGACAGATCGAGCAGTACTTC
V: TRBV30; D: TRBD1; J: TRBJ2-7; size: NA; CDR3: CALSDRGEQYF; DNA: TGTGCCTTAAGTGACAGGGGCGAGCAGTACTTC
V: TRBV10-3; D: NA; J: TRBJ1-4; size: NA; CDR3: CATGRGSNEKLFF; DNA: TGTGCCACTGGAAGGGGGTCTAATGAAAAACTGTTTTTT
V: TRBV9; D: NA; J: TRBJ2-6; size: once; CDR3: CASSSTGIPLSGANVLTF; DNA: TGTGCCAGCAGCTCTACAGGGATCCCGCTCTCTGGGGCCAACGTCCTGACTTTC
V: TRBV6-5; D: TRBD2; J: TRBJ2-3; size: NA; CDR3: CASSYELAGGGDTQYF; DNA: TGTGCCAGCAGTTACGAACTAGCGGGGGGCGGAGATACGCAGTATTTT
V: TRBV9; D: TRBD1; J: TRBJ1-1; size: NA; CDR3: CASSVGPPTGMNTEAFF; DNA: TGTGCCAGCAGCGTTGGCCCACCGACAGGGATGAACACTGAAGCTTTCTTT
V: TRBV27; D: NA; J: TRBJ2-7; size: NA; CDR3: CASSDSTYEQYF; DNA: TGTGCCAGCAGTGACAGTACCTACGAGCAGTACTTC
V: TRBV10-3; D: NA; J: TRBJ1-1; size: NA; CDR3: CAISDLGGNTEAFF; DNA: TGTGCCATCAGCGACCTAGGGGGGAACACTGAAGCTTTCTTT
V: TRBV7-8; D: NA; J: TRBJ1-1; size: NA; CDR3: CASSLVRPHRAFF; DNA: TGTGCCAGCAGCTTAGTAAGGCCCCACAGAGCTTTCTTT
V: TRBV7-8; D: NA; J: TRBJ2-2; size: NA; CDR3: CASSPRTAGNTGELFF; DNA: TGTGCCAGCAGCCCTAGGACGGCTGGGAATACCGGGGAGCTGTTTTTT
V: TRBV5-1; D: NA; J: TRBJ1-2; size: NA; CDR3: CASSPQGGSGYTF; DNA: TGCGCCAGCAGCCCCCAGGGAGGGTCCGGCTACACCTTC
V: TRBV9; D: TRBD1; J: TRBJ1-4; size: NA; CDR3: CASSPRDRRNEKLFF; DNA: TGTGCCAGCAGCCCTCGGGACAGACGGAATGAAAAACTGTTTTTT
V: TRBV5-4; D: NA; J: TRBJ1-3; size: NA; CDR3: CASSFGTAVGNTIYF; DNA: TGTGCCAGCAGCTTCGGGACGGCCGTCGGAAACACCATATATTTT
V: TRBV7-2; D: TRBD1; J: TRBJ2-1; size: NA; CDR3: CASSLLGQGYNEQFF; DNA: TGTGCCAGCAGCTTATTGGGACAGGGATACAATGAGCAGTTCTTC
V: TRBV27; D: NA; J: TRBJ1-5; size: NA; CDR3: CASSHLGMTEGQPQHF; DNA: TGTGCCAGCAGTCACCTGGGAATGACAGAAGGGCAGCCCCAGCATTTT
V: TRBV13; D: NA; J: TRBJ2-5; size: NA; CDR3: CASSLRGNETQYF; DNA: TGTGCCAGCAGCTTAAGAGGGAACGAGACCCAGTACTTC
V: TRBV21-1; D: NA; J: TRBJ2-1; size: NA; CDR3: CASSKAGTSGGASEQFF; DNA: TGTGCCAGCAGCAAAGCCGGGACTAGCGGGGGGGCCTCTGAGCAGTTCTTC
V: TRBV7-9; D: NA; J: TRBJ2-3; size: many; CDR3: CASSLGGADTQYF; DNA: TGTGCCAGCAGCTTAGGGGGGGCAGATACGCAGTATTTT
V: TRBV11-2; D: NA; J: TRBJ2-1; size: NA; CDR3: CASSSSEGGPSYNEQFF; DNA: TGTGCCAGCAGCTCCTCTGAAGGGGGTCCCTCCTACAATGAGCAGTTCTTC
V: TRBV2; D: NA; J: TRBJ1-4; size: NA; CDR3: CASRSSINEKLFF; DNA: TGTGCCAGCCGATCCAGCATTAATGAAAAACTGTTTTTT
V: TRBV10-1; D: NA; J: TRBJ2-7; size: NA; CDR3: CASSESGGPPYEQYF; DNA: TGCGCCAGCAGTGAGTCGGGGGGCCCGCCCTACGAGCAGTACTTC
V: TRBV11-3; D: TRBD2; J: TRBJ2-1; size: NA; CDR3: CASSPPGGTYNEQFF; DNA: TGTGCCAGCAGCCCGCCCGGGGGGACGTACAATGAGCAGTTCTTC
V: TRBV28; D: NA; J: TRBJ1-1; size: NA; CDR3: CASRPTGTGGAFF; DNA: TGTGCCAGCAGACCAACCGGCACAGGCGGAGCTTTCTTT
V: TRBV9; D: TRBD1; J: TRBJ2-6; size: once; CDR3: CASSVGGQGKMAGANVLTF; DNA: TGTGCCAGCAGCGTAGGGGGACAGGGAAAGATGGCTGGGGCCAACGTCCTGACTTTC
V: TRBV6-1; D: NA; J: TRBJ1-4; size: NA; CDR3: CASSESLLYRNEKLFF; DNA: TGTGCCAGCAGTGAATCCTTACTGTATAGGAATGAAAAACTGTTTTTT
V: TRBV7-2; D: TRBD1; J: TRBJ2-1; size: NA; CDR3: CASSSPGQGANEQFF; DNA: TGTGCCAGCAGCTCCCCGGGACAGGGTGCCAATGAGCAGTTCTTC
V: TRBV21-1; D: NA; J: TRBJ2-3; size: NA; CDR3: CASGFSTDTQYF; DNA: TGTGCCAGCGGGTTTAGCACAGATACGCAGTATTTT
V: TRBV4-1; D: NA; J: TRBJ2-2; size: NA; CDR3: CASSQSGGGRTGELFF; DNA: TGCGCCAGCAGCCAGTCAGGTGGGGGGCGAACCGGGGAGCTGTTTTTT
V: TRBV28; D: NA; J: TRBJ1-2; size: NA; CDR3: CASSLRGGGYTF; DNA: TGTGCCAGCAGCCTCCGGGGGGGAGGCTACACCTTC
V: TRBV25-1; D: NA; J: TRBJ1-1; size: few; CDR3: CASRSWGDSAFF; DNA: TGTGCCAGCAGAAGCTGGGGGGACTCAGCTTTCTTT
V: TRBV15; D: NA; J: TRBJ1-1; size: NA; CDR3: CATSGGAYGNTEAFF; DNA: TGTGCCACCAGCGGGGGCGCTTATGGTAACACTGAAGCTTTCTTT
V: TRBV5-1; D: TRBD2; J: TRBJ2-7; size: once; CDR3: CASSFSSGSSYEQYF; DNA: TGCGCCAGCAGCTTTTCTAGCGGGAGCTCCTACGAGCAGTACTTC
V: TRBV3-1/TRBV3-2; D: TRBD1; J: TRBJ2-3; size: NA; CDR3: CASSQGQGGTQYF; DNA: TGTGCCAGCAGCCAAGGACAGGGTGGTACGCAGTATTTT
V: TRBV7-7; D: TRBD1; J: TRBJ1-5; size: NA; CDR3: CASSFSGQGGSQPQHF; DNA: TGTGCTAGCAGCTTCTCCGGACAGGGCGGCAGTCAGCCCCAGCATTTT
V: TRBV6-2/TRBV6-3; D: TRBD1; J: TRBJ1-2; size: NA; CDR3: CASSQGARFSGYTF; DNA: TGTGCCAGCAGTCAGGGGGCGAGATTTTCTGGCTACACCTTC
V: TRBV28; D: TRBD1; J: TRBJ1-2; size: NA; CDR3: CASTRGLGYTF; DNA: TGTGCCAGCACAAGGGGGCTGGGCTACACCTTC
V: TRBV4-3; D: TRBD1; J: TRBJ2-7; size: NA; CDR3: CASSQDLWALDREDTYEQYF; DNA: TGCGCCAGCAGCCAAGATCTCTGGGCACTGGACAGGGAAGATACCTACGAGCAGTACTTC
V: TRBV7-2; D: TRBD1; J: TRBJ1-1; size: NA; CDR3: CASSDTGGTEAFF; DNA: TGTGCCAGCAGCGACACAGGGGGCACTGAAGCTTTCTTT
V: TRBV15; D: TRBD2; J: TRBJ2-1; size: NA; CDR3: CATSRGGGGAGNEQFF; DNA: TGTGCCACCAGCAGAGGAGGCGGGGGGGCCGGCAATGAGCAGTTCTTC
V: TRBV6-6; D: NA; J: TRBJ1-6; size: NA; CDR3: CASSLGQGNNSPLHF; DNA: TGTGCCAGCAGTCTTGGCCAGGGCAATAATTCACCCCTCCACTTT
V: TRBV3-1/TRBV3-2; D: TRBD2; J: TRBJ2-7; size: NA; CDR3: CASSQSGGGYEQYF; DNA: TGTGCCAGCAGCCAAAGTGGGGGGGGCTACGAGCAGTACTTC
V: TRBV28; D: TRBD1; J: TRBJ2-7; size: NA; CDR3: CASSPSGTGGKYEQYF; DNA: TGTGCCAGCAGTCCGTCTGGGACAGGGGGCAAATACGAGCAGTACTTC
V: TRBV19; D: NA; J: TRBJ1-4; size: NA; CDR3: CASSGQAGEKLFF; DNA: TGTGCCAGTAGTGGCCAGGCGGGCGAAAAACTGTTTTTT
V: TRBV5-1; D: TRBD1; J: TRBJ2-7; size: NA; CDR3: CASSLGSVGQGYEQYF; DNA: TGCGCCAGCAGCTTGGGGAGTGTGGGACAGGGGTACGAGCAGTACTTC
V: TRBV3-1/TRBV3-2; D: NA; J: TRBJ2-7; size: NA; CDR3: CASSPGSYEQYF; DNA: TGTGCCAGCAGCCCGGGATCCTACGAGCAGTACTTC
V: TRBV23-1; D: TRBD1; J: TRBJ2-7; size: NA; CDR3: CASSRTGGSYEQYF; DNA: TGCGCCAGCAGTCGGACAGGGGGATCCTACGAGCAGTACTTC
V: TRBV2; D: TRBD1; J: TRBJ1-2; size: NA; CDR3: CASRVDRVIGYTF; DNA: TGTGCCAGCAGAGTAGACAGGGTTATTGGCTACACCTTC
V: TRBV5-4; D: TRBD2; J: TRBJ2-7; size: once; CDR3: CASSLDIAGGASYEQYF; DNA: TGTGCCAGCAGCTTGGATATAGCGGGGGGCGCATCGTATGAGCAGTACTTC
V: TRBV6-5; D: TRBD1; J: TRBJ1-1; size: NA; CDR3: CASSLTGVGTKAFF; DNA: TGTGCCAGCAGCCTCACAGGGGTTGGGACAAAAGCTTTCTTT
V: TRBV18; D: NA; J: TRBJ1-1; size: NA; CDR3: CASSPFTTANTEAFF; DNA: TGTGCCAGCTCACCCTTCACGACCGCGAACACTGAAGCTTTCTTT
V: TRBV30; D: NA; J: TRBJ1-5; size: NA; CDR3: CAWSQGKGNQPQHF; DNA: TGTGCCTGGAGCCAGGGTAAGGGAAATCAGCCCCAGCATTTT
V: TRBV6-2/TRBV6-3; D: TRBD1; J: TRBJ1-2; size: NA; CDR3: CASSRDSYGYTF; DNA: TGTGCCAGCAGCCGGGACAGTTATGGCTACACCTTC
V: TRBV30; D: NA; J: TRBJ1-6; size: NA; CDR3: CASGPPSSYNSPLHF; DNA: TGTGCCTCGGGACCGCCTAGCTCCTATAATTCACCCCTCCACTTT